The 29 T cell receptor beta chains below all came from one sample that was sequenced in a study of blood T cell repertoires in COVID-19. The assay was immunoSEQ multiplex PCR, and TCRdb's table has in-frame clones only and misses some. The data hold roughly 200,000 clones, with roughly 84% observed a single time. The sample consisted of peripheral blood. All receptors come from a woman between 35 and 50 years old who had recovered from COVID-19.

This chain links TRBV5-1 with TRBJ2-3; 13 positions agree with TRBD2. Germline loops: CDR1 SGHRS, CDR2 YFSETQ. V shed 4 bases and J 4 bases; nucleotides not matched to a gene: 15. The CDR3 covers 19 residues. In DNA form, the CDR3 reads TGCGCCAGCAGCCTCACCCGGACTAGCGGGAGAGGAGGTCCAGATACGCAGTATTTT. Amino acids: CASSLTRTSGRGGPDTQYF.

The chain couples TRBV7-6 to TRBJ2-5, with 7 nucleotides matching TRBD1. Germline CDR1 reads SGHVS; CDR2 reads FNYEAQ. V dropped 5 bases and J dropped 6; count of bases not matched to a gene: 24. This CDR3 has 19 amino acids. The CDR3 is CASSPILGHEGGNLKTQYF. CDR3 sequence (DNA): TGTGCCAGCAGCCCCATATTAGGGCACGAAGGGGGCAACCTGAAGACCCAGTACTTC.

The chain combines TRBV6-2 or TRBV6-3 with TRBJ2-3, with 8 bases matching TRBD2. The V gene's germline CDR1 is MNHEY and CDR2 SVGEGT. There are 15 residues in the CDR3. J gave up 8 bases and V 0 bases, and 7 bases lay outside the gene matches. CDR3 amino acids: CASSYSPVGGVTQYF. In DNA form, the CDR3 reads TGTGCCAGCAGTTACTCCCCGGTCGGGGGGGTTACGCAGTATTTT.

The chain recombines TRBV7-2 with TRBJ2-3; 13 nucleotides align to TRBD2. This CDR3 comprises 16 residues. V was clipped by 2 bases and J by 8 bases; unmatched bases: 7. Germline V gene sequence: CDR1 SGHTA, CDR2 FQGNSA. The CDR3 DNA reads TGTGCCAGCAGCTTAAATGCCGGACTAGCGGGAGTTACGCAGTATTTT. Translated, it gives CASSLNAGLAGVTQYF.

V and J are TRBV5-8 and TRBJ2-3; perhaps TRBD1 as D (6 bases). Germline V lookup: CDR1 SGHTS, CDR2 YDEGEE. The CDR3 spans 15 residues. V dropped 4 bases and J dropped 2 bases, with 14 bases sitting between them. The CDR3: CASSGGLRDTDTQYF. The CDR3 DNA follows: TGTGCCAGCAGCGGGGGCCTTAGGGACACAGATACGCAGTATTTT.

The chain links TRBV6-4 to TRBJ1-1; perhaps TRBD1 as D (5 bases). The V gene lost 4 bases and the J gene lost 2 bases, with 14 bases spanning the gap. The length of the CDR3 is 15 residues. From germline, CDR1 is MRHNA and CDR2 SNTAGT. CDR3 DNA: TGTGCCAGCAGTGCCTCCGGGGGACCCAACACTGAAGCTTTCTTT. Protein product: CASSASGGPNTEAFF.

The chain has TRBV9 and TRBJ2-1; TRBD2 matches 14 bases. CDR1 and CDR2 (germline): SGDLS, YYNGEE. The CDR3 runs 17 residues. J was trimmed by 5 bases and V by 3 bases; bases with no gene match: 7. The CDR3 protein is CASSAGLAGGRDNEQFF. The DNA for the CDR3 is TGTGCCAGCAGCGCAGGACTAGCGGGGGGTCGGGACAATGAGCAGTTCTTC.

This clone was recorded once. V gene TRBV11-3 combines with J gene TRBJ2-5, with TRBD2 matching 11 bases. V was pared by 1 base and J by 2 bases, with 12 bases of the junction left unmatched. From germline, CDR1 is SGHNT and CDR2 YENEEA. CDR3 length: 19 residues. The DNA for the CDR3 is TGTGCCAGCAGCTTAGGAGCTTTTACTAGCGGGAGTTTGCAAGAGACCCAGTACTTC. Its translation: CASSLGAFTSGSLQETQYF.

The V gene is TRBV30, the J gene TRBJ2-7, with 10 bases matching TRBD2. V was clipped by 2 bases and J by 5 bases; unmatched bases: 3. This CDR3 is built from 13 residues. Germline CDR1 is GTSNPN and CDR2 is SVGIG (reference sequence). The CDR3: CAWSPGTSDEQYF. As DNA, the CDR3 is TGTGCCTGGAGTCCTGGGACTAGCGACGAGCAGTACTTC.

The chain is built from TRBV19 and TRBJ2-1; D not certain. With 4 bases removed from V and 4 bases from J, the gap between germline ends came to 5 bases. The CDR3 runs to 12 residues. Germline V CDR1 and CDR2: LNHDA, SQIVND (reference sequence). CDR3 DNA: TGTGCCAGTAGTAGGGCTTACAATGAGCAGTTCTTC. This encodes CASSRAYNEQFF.

This clone was observed once. The CDR3 region has the DNA TGTGCCAGCAGTGTTATTAGCGGGAGGAACAATGAGCAGTTCTTC. Residues: CASSVISGRNNEQFF. The chain carries TRBV2 and TRBJ2-1; 10 bases fit TRBD2. CDR1 and CDR2 from the germline V gene are SNHLY and FYNNEI. Losses at the gene ends were 4 bases for V and 5 bases for J; bases not matched to a gene: 5. This CDR3 is built from 15 residues.

The chain joins TRBV3-1 (or the pseudogene TRBV3-2) to TRBJ1-1; 7 bases are shared with TRBD1. V trimming: 1 base; J trimming: 3 bases; junction bases outside the gene matches: 5. Per the germline V gene, CDR1 is LGHDT and CDR2 is YNNKEL (reference sequence). This CDR3 is built from 15 residues. The CDR3 region is CASSQGGGAYTEAFF. The CDR3 region has the DNA TGTGCCAGCAGCCAAGGAGGGGGCGCGTACACTGAAGCTTTCTTT.

This chain links TRBV7-8 with TRBJ2-5; no clear D. This CDR3 has 14 amino acids. Trimming took off 2 bases at V and 5 bases at J, with 12 bases between the two ends. Germline V gene sequence: CDR1 SGHVS, CDR2 FQNEAQ. CDR3 DNA: TGTGCCAGCAGCTTATTTAGTTTCGGGGAGACCCAGTACTTC. Translated, it gives CASSLFSFGETQYF.

The chain uses TRBV24-1 and TRBJ2-2, with 8 nucleotides matching TRBD1. V shed 2 bases and J 4 bases; nucleotides not matched to a gene: 5. The CDR3 extends over 16 amino acids. The V gene's germline CDR1 is KGHDR and CDR2 SFDVKD. CDR3 protein: CATSDSRTGTTGELFF. The CDR3 region has the DNA TGTGCCACCAGTGATTCCCGGACAGGGACCACCGGGGAGCTGTTTTTT.

This clone was seen just once. This chain links TRBV15 with TRBJ1-3; D not certain. The CDR3 is 16 amino acids. Trimming shortened V by 0 bases and J by 0 bases, and 9 bases separated the two germline ends. CDR1 LNHNV and CDR2 YYDKDF come from the germline V gene (reference sequence). CDR3 residues: CATSRDLAISGNTIYF. Here the CDR3 DNA reads TGTGCCACCAGCAGAGATCTAGCAATCTCTGGAAACACCATATATTTT.

Comments on this clone: Other DNA sequences in the sample encode the same CDR3. The V call is TRBV12-3 or TRBV12-4, the J call TRBJ2-7; 9 nucleotides agree with TRBD1. After removal of 5 bases from V and 4 bases from J, the junction contained 3 bases not matched to a gene. This CDR3 has 13 residues. The CDR3 coding sequence is TGTGCCAGCAGTAGGGACAGGGAGTACGAGCAGTACTTC. It specifies CASSRDREYEQYF.

DNA for the CDR3: TGTGCCAGCAGCAAAGGTCCGAATGGACAGTTTAATTCACCCCTCCACTTT. This gives the protein CASSKGPNGQFNSPLHF. The V and J genes are TRBV21-1 and TRBJ1-6; the D segment call TRBD1 is taken from the table without a DNA check. TRBV21-1 is described as a pseudogene. The length of the CDR3 is 17 residues.

The rearrangement uses TRBV19 and TRBJ2-6, with 9 bases that match TRBD1. In germline, CDR1 is LNHDA, CDR2 SQIVND (reference sequence). This CDR3 spans 18 amino acids. V trimming: 4 bases; J trimming: 0 bases; junction bases outside the gene matches: 7. The CDR3 spells CASSKQGTGSSGANVLTF. Here the CDR3 DNA reads TGTGCCAGTAGTAAGCAAGGGACAGGGAGCTCTGGGGCCAACGTCCTGACTTTC.

V is TRBV28 and J is TRBJ2-3, with TRBD2 as a possible D gene (6 bases). The CDR3 runs to 13 residues. The germline V gene has CDR1 MDHEN and CDR2 SYDVKM. Between the trimmed V and J ends, which lost 6 bases and 6 bases, there was a span of 13 bases. The CDR3 here is CASRFTSSDTQYF. CDR3 DNA sequence: TGTGCCAGCAGGTTCACTAGCAGCGATACGCAGTATTTT. Variable domain in full (rest from reference TRBV28 and TRBJ2-3): DVKVTQSSRYLVKRTGEKVFLECVQDMDHENMFWYRQDPGLGLRLIYFSYDVKMKEKGDIPEGYSVSREKKERFSLILESASTNQTSMYLCASRFTSSDTQYFGPGTRLTVL.

V and J are TRBV30 and TRBJ2-2, with TRBD2 identical over 10 bases. J gave up 1 base and V 4 bases, and 9 bases lay outside the gene matches. The CDR3 extends over 17 amino acids. Per germline, CDR1 GTSNPN and CDR2 SVGIG (reference sequence). CDR3 sequence reads: CAWNRRTSGMNTGELFF. Written as DNA, the CDR3 is TGTGCCTGGAACCGACGAACTAGCGGGATGAACACCGGGGAGCTGTTTTTT.

The rearrangement links TRBV19 to TRBJ1-6; 7 nucleotides match TRBD1. The V and J ends lost 5 bases and 13 bases, in that order; junction bases with no gene match: 11. The CDR3 runs 14 residues. The germline V gene has CDR1 LNHDA and CDR2 SQIVND (reference sequence). Written as DNA, the CDR3 is TGTGCCAGTAGTGCTGGACAGGCCGTAGGGCCCCTCCACTTT. Its translation: CASSAGQAVGPLHF.

The chain employs TRBV5-1 and TRBJ2-7, with a weak D call TRBD1 (6 bases). The CDR3 consists of 15 residues. Germline V gene sequence: CDR1 SGHRS, CDR2 YFSETQ. V shed 0 bases and J shed 2 bases, with 12 bases lying between them. CDR3: CASSLGQGQPYEQYF. CDR3 sequence (DNA): TGCGCCAGCAGCTTGGGTCAGGGGCAACCCTACGAGCAGTACTTC.

This chain links TRBV11-1 with TRBJ2-7; no firm D call. CDR1 is SGHAT and CDR2 is FQDESV in the germline V gene (reference sequence). Trimming stripped 1 base from V and 6 bases from J, with 13 bases between. The CDR3 consists of 14 residues. This CDR3 is CASSLGNEVSEQYF. CDR3 bases: TGTGCCAGCAGCTTAGGGAACGAGGTTTCCGAGCAGTACTTC.

V is TRBV7-6 and J is TRBJ2-6; 9 bases match TRBD1. Trimming removed 4 bases from V and 3 bases from J; junction bases left unmatched: 4. Germline CDR1 SGHVS, CDR2 FNYEAQ. The CDR3 spans 16 residues. The chain's CDR3 is CASSSHRGLGANVLTF. The CDR3 DNA reads as TGTGCCAGCAGCTCCCACAGGGGGCTTGGGGCCAACGTCCTGACTTTC.

This clone came up a few times. J is TRBJ2-7 and V is TRBV6-5; 7 nucleotides agree with TRBD2. Germline V gene lookup returns CDR1 MNHEY and CDR2 SVGAGI. The CDR3 consists of 12 residues. With 8 bases clipped from V and 4 bases from J, the junction kept 5 bases outside the gene matches. Here the CDR3 DNA reads TGTGCCAGCGGCGGGACTACATACGAGCAGTACTTC. It yields the protein CASGGTTYEQYF.

V and J are TRBV18 and TRBJ1-1, with 7 bases identical to TRBD1. The CDR3 is 13 amino acids. From germline, CDR1 is KGHSH and CDR2 LQKENI. V lost 4 bases, J lost 6 bases, and 5 bases stayed unmatched. The CDR3 DNA reads as TGTGCCAGCTCACTTCAGGGGGGCGCTGAAGCTTTCTTT. Encoded protein: CASSLQGGAEAFF. Filled out from reference TRBV18 and TRBJ1-1, the complete variable domain reads NAGVMQNPRHLVRRRGQEARLRCSPMKGHSHVYWYRQLPEEGLKFMVYLQKENIIDESGMPKERFSAEFPKEGPSILRIQQVVRGDSAAYFCASSLQGGAEAFFGQGTRLTVV.

This clone is a singleton in its sample. The V gene is TRBV27, the J gene TRBJ1-1; D might be TRBD1 (5 bases). The CDR3 has 15 residues. The ends were cut back, 0 bases at V and 0 bases at J, with 8 bases in the middle. Germline V CDR1 and CDR2: MNHEY, SMNVEV (reference sequence). The DNA for the CDR3 is TGTGCCAGCAGTTTATCGAAAGGGGTGAACACTGAAGCTTTCTTT. This translates into CASSLSKGVNTEAFF.

V is TRBV25-1 and J is TRBJ1-6, with D hard to call. Trimming took off 1 base at V and 14 bases at J, with 15 bases between the two ends. The CDR3 loop spans 14 amino acids. CDR1 is MGHDK and CDR2 is SYGVNS in the germline V gene. This CDR3 reads CASSESINGLALHF. DNA for the CDR3: TGTGCCAGCAGTGAATCTATAAATGGTCTGGCCCTCCACTTT. Combining the CDR3 with reference TRBV25-1 and TRBJ1-6 gives the whole variable domain EADIYQTPRYLVIGTGKKITLECSQTMGHDKMYWYQQDPGMELHLIHYSYGVNSTEKGDLSSESTVSRIRTEHFPLTLESARPSHTSQYLCASSESINGLALHFGNGTRLTVT.

A few counts support this clone. The chain recombines TRBV4-3 with TRBJ1-5; 8 bases fit TRBD1. V shed 5 bases and J 4 bases; nucleotides not matched to a gene: 4. The V gene's germline CDR1 is LGHNA and CDR2 YSLEER. CDR3 size: 14 residues. CDR3 loop: CASSSDRANQPQHF. The DNA for the CDR3 is TGCGCCAGCAGCTCGGACAGGGCTAATCAGCCCCAGCATTTT.